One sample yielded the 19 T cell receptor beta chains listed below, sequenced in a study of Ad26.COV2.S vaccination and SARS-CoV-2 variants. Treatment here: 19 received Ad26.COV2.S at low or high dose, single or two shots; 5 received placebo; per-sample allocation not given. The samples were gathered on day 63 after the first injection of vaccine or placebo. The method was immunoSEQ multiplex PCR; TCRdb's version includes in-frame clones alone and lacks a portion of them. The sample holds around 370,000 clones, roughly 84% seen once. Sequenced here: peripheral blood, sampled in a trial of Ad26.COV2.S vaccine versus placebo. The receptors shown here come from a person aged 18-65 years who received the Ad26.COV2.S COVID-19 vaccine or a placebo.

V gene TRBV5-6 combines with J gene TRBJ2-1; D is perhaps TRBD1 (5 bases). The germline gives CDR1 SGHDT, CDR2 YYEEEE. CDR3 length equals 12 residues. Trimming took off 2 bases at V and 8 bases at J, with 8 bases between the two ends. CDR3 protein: CASSFDRDEQFF. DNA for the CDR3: TGTGCCAGCAGCTTCGACAGAGATGAGCAGTTCTTC.

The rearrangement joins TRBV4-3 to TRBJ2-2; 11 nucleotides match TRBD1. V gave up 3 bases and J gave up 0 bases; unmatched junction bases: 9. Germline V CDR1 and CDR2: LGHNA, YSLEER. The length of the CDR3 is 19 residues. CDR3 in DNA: TGCGCCAGCAGCCACGCCCGGGACAGGGGGAGCGCGAACACCGGGGAGCTGTTTTTT. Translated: CASSHARDRGSANTGELFF.

The CDR3 region is CASSSRTGTPYEQYF. DNA of the CDR3: TGTGCCAGCAGCTCCAGGACAGGGACTCCCTACGAGCAGTACTTC. The chain links TRBV7-2 to TRBJ2-7; 8 positions match TRBD1. CDR3 length: 15 amino acids. The V gene's germline CDR1 is SGHTA and CDR2 FQGNSA. Trimming removed 4 bases from V and 2 bases from J; junction bases left unmatched: 7.

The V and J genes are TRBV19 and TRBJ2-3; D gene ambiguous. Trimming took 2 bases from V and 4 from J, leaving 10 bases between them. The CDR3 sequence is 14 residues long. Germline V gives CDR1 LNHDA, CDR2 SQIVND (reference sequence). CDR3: CASSINRGADTQYF. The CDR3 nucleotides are TGTGCCAGTAGTATAAACCGAGGCGCAGATACGCAGTATTTT.

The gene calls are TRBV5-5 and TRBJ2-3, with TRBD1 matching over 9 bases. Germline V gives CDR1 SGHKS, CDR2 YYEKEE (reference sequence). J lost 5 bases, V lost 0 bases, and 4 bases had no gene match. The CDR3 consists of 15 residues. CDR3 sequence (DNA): TGTGCCAGCAGCTTGGAGGACAGGGGAGGAGATACGCAGTATTTT. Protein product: CASSLEDRGGDTQYF.

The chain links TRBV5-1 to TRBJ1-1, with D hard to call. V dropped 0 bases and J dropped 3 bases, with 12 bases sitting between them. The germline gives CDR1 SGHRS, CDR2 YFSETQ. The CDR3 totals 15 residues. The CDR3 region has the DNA TGCGCCAGCAGCTTGGCCCTCGGAAGGGACACTGAAGCTTTCTTT. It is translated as CASSLALGRDTEAFF.

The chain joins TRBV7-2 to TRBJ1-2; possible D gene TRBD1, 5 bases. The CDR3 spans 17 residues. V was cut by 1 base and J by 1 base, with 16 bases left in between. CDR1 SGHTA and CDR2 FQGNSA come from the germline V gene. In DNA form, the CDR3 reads TGTGCCAGCAGCTTAGGGGCTACAGGTGCCCTTAACTATGGCTACACCTTC. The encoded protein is CASSLGATGALNYGYTF.

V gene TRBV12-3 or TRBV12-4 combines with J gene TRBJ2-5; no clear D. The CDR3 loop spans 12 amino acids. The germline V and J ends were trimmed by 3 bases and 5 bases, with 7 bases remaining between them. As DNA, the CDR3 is TGTGCCAGCAGTTTTGATTGGGAGACCCAGTACTTC. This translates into CASSFDWETQYF.

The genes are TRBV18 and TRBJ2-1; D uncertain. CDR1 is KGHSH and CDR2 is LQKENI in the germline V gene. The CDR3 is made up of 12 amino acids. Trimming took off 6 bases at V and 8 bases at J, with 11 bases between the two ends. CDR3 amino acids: CASSPAGDEQFF. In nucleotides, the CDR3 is TGTGCCAGCTCCCCCGCTGGGGATGAGCAGTTCTTC.

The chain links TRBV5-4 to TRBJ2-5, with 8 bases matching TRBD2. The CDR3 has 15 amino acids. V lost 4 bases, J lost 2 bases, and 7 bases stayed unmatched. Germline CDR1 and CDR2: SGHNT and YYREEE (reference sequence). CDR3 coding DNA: TGTGCCAGCAGCGCGATAGCGGGAAGTCAAGAGACCCAGTACTTC. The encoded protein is CASSAIAGSQETQYF.

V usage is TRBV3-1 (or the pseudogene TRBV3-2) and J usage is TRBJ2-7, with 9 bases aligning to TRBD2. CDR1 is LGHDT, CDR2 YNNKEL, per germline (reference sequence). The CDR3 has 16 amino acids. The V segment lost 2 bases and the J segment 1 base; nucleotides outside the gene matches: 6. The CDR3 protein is CASSQYRLAGSYEQYF. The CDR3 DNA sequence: TGTGCCAGCAGCCAATATCGGCTAGCGGGATCCTACGAGCAGTACTTC.

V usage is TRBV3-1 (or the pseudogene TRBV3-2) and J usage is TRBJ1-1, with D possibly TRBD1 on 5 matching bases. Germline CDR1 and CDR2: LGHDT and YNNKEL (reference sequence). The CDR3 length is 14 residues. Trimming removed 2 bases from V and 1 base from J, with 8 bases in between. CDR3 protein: CASSQRGGNTEAFF. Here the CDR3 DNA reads TGTGCCAGCAGCCAACGCGGGGGGAACACTGAAGCTTTCTTT.

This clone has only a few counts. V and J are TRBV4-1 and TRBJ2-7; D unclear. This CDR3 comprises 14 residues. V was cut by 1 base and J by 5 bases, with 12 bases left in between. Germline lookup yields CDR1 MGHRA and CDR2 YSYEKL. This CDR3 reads CASSQVFSSNEQYF. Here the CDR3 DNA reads TGCGCCAGCAGCCAAGTGTTTAGTTCCAACGAGCAGTACTTC.

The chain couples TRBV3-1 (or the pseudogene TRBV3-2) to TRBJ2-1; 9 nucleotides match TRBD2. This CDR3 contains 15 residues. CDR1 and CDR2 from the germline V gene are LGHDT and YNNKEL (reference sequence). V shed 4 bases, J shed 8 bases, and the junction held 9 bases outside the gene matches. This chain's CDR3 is CASSPPAGGVDEQFF. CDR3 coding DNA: TGTGCCAGCAGCCCACCAGCGGGAGGAGTGGATGAGCAGTTCTTC.

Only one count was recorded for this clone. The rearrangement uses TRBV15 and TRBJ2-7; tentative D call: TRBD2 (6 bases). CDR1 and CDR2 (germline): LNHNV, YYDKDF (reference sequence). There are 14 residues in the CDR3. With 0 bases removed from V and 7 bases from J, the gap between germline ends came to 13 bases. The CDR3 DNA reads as TGTGCCACCAGCAGAGATCGGACGGCGGGGGAGCAGTACTTC. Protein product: CATSRDRTAGEQYF.

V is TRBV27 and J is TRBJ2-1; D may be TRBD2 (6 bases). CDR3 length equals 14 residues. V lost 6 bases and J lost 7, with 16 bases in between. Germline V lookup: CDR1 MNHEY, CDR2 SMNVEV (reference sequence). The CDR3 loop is CASRRLGELNEQFF. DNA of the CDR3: TGTGCCAGCAGGAGACTAGGGGAGTTGAATGAGCAGTTCTTC.

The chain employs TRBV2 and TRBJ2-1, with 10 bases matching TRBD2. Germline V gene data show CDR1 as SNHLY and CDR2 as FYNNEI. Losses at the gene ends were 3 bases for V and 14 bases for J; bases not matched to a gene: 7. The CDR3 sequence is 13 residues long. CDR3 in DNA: TGTGCCAGCAGTGAGCAGCGGGAGGGCCGGGAGTTCTTC. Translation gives CASSEQREGREFF.

CDR3 region: CASARGELLAGELFF. The DNA of the CDR3 is TGCGCCAGCGCCCGGGGCGAACTCTTAGCCGGGGAGCTGTTTTTT. V gene TRBV5-1 combines with J gene TRBJ2-2, with D possibly called TRBD1 or TRBD2 (5 bases each). Germline CDR1 reads SGHRS; CDR2 reads YFSETQ. This CDR3 contains 15 residues. Trimming removed 7 bases at V and 6 bases at J, with 19 bases between.

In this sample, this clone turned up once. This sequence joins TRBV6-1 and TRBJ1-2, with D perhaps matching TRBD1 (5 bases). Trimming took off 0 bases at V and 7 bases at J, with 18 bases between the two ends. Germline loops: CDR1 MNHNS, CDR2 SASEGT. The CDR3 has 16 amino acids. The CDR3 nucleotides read TGTGCCAGCAGTGAAGCCAGCGGGACCTTGGGACGTGGCTACACCTTC. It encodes CASSEASGTLGRGYTF.